The 14 T cell receptor beta chains reported below all come from one sample, sequenced in a study of T cells in Graves' hyperthyroidism and ophthalmopathy. Using RNA transcripts as the source, TCR beta CDR3 regions were amplified. HTBI primers were employed in a first-round RT-PCR of the TCR CDR3. TCRdb used MiXCR to reprocess the multiplex PCR reads, holding one entry per CDR3 protein. The table has a few hundred thousand distinct CDR3 sequences, roughly a fifth seen once. Sequencing used blood. Receptors originate from a man between 50 and 59 years old with Graves' ophthalmopathy.

Ten or more counts support this clonotype. The rearrangement links TRBV11-2 to TRBJ2-1; TRBD2 matches at 8 bases. The ends lost 4 bases at V and 2 bases at J; junction bases unmatched: 22. The germline V gene encodes CDR1 SGHAT and CDR2 FQNNGV. The CDR3 is 21 residues long. CDR3 nucleotides: TGTGCCAGCAGCTCAAGGGCGTTAGCGGGAAGAACGAGTGATGCCTACAATGAGCAGTTCTTC. Its protein is CASSSRALAGRTSDAYNEQFF.

This clonotype was observed a handful of times. The chain has TRBV18 and TRBJ2-7; D assignment may be TRBD1 or TRBD2 (5 bases each). V shed 6 bases and J shed 0 bases, with 15 bases lying between them. Looked up from germline, CDR1 is KGHSH and CDR2 is LQKENI. The CDR3 loop spans 15 amino acids. The CDR3 protein is CASSSLGESSYEQYF. In DNA form, the CDR3 reads TGTGCCAGCTCCAGCCTGGGGGAAAGCTCCTACGAGCAGTACTTC.

This clonotype was seen ten or more times. The chain carries TRBV20-1 and TRBJ2-3; D unresolved. CDR3 length: 12 amino acids. Germline V lookup: CDR1 DFQATT, CDR2 SNEGSKA (reference sequence). Trimming stripped 4 bases from V and 7 bases from J, with 12 bases between. The CDR3 DNA follows: TGCAGTGCTACTCTACTAAGGAATACGCAGTATTTT. Translated: CSATLLRNTQYF.

The rearrangement joins TRBV20-1 to TRBJ2-1, with TRBD2 matching over 16 bases. CDR1 is DFQATT, CDR2 SNEGSKA, per germline (reference sequence). CDR3 length: 13 residues. After removal of 6 bases from V and 15 bases from J, the junction contained 8 bases not matched to a gene. The CDR3 sequence is CSAPGLAGGPGFF. The DNA for the CDR3 is TGCAGTGCCCCGGGACTAGCGGGAGGGCCGGGGTTCTTC.

A few counts support this clonotype. V and J are TRBV28 and TRBJ1-2; TRBD1 is a possible D gene (5 bases). The germline V and J ends were trimmed by 2 bases and 4 bases, with 11 bases remaining between them. Germline V gives CDR1 MDHEN, CDR2 SYDVKM. The length of the CDR3 is 14 residues. CDR3 in amino acids: CASSLVVRAYGYTF. DNA for the CDR3: TGTGCCAGCAGTTTAGTGGTCAGGGCCTATGGCTACACCTTC.

This clonotype was seen many times. The V gene is TRBV5-1, the J gene TRBJ2-7; D ambiguous. Trimming took off 1 base at V and 3 bases at J, with 17 bases between the two ends. This CDR3 has 16 amino acids. Per germline, CDR1 SGHRS and CDR2 YFSETQ. CDR3 amino acids: CASSLFFLGGSYEQYF. For the CDR3, the DNA is TGCGCCAGCAGCTTGTTTTTTCTAGGTGGTAGCTACGAGCAGTACTTC.

A word on this clonotype: Being one base from a much bigger clone, this may be a read error. The chain uses TRBV20-1 and TRBJ2-5, with D perhaps TRBD2 (8 bases). The CDR3 runs to 15 residues. Germline values: CDR1 DFQATT, CDR2 SNEGSKA (reference sequence). CDR3 residues: CSAQGDSGSLEAQYF. The CDR3 region has the DNA TGCAGTGCCCAGGGGGACAGCGGGAGTCTAGAGGCCCAGTACTTC.

V is TRBV5-1 and J is TRBJ1-6; tentatively, D is TRBD1 (6 bases). The CDR3 spans 17 residues. V lost 2 bases and J lost 0, with 12 bases in between. The V gene's germline CDR1 is SGHRS and CDR2 YFSETQ. The chain's CDR3 is CASSFGTTSSYNSPLHF. CDR3 DNA: TGCGCCAGCAGCTTCGGGACAACCAGCTCCTATAATTCACCCCTCCACTTT.

This clonotype occurred many times. The rearrangement links TRBV5-4 to TRBJ2-5; 9 bases align to TRBD1. Germline CDR1 reads SGHNT; CDR2 reads YYREEE (reference sequence). V shed 1 base, J shed 4 bases, and the junction held 11 bases outside the gene matches. The CDR3 runs 17 residues. The CDR3 spells CASSLSLRQGVPETQYF. CDR3 bases: TGTGCCAGCAGCTTGTCCCTTCGACAGGGGGTCCCAGAGACCCAGTACTTC.

In its sample, this clonotype was seen many times. The gene calls are TRBV3-1 and TRBJ2-1; unclear D gene. The CDR3 is 14 amino acids. Trimming left V 4 bases short and J 2 bases short, with 9 bases between. Germline CDR1 and CDR2: LGHDT and YNNKEL (reference sequence). CDR3 amino acids: CASSPSQAYNEQFF. CDR3 coding DNA: TGTGCCAGCAGCCCCAGTCAGGCCTACAATGAGCAGTTCTTC.

In this sample, this clonotype turned up many times. The rearrangement uses TRBV28 and TRBJ2-1, with 11 nucleotides matching TRBD2. The CDR3 runs to 15 residues. J lost 3 bases, V lost 6 bases, and 4 bases had no gene match. Looked up from germline, CDR1 is MDHEN and CDR2 is SYDVKM. The CDR3 loop is CASSYTSGSYNEQFF. DNA for the CDR3: TGTGCCAGCAGCTATACTAGCGGGAGCTACAATGAGCAGTTCTTC.

The V gene is TRBV2, the J gene TRBJ2-1; 10 positions agree with TRBD2. Germline CDR1 SNHLY, CDR2 FYNNEI. V was clipped by 2 bases and J by 6 bases; unmatched bases: 4. This CDR3 contains 15 residues. The DNA for the CDR3 is TGTGCCAGCAGTGAACTAGCGGGAGATCGCAATGAGCAGTTCTTC. It specifies CASSELAGDRNEQFF.

This clonotype appeared many times. The CDR3 sequence is CSAWRGGGETQYF. As DNA, the CDR3 is TGCAGTGCTTGGAGGGGGGGGGGAGAGACCCAGTACTTC. The chain employs TRBV20-1 and TRBJ2-5; D possibly corresponds to TRBD2 (7 bases). Germline values: CDR1 DFQATT, CDR2 SNEGSKA (reference sequence). CDR3 length: 13 residues. Deletions cut 5 bases from V and 4 bases from J, with 14 bases between.

There are many counts of this clonotype. This chain links TRBV28 with TRBJ2-7, with 8 bases matching TRBD1. Germline CDR1 MDHEN, CDR2 SYDVKM. Trimming removed 6 bases from V and 2 bases from J; junction bases left unmatched: 6. The CDR3 spans 14 residues. In DNA form, the CDR3 reads TGTGCCAGCAGCCCCGGGACAGGAGCCTACGAGCAGTACTTC. It codes for CASSPGTGAYEQYF.